These 32 T cell receptor beta chains came from one sample sequenced in a study of human T cells and chemical hapten exposure. Time point indicated: patch test 2, 6 weeks after DPC sensitization. Stated treatment: therapeutic diphenylcyclopropenone sensitization with weekly scalp DPC. TCRdb reprocessed the RACE reads with MiXCR, giving one entry per CDR3 protein. The sample includes more than 110,000 distinct CDR3 sequences, 10% to 15% seen only once; the top ten take 1.4%. Here the sequenced sample was whole blood, taken in connection with sensitization to the hapten diphenylcyclopropenone (DPC). These receptors came from a woman between 45 and 60 years old with alopecia areata. Some clones in this sample may be carry-over from other donors' samples.

Only one count was recorded for this clonotype. The V and J genes are TRBV7-2 and TRBJ2-3, with a tentative D call TRBD2 (5 bases). Per germline, CDR1 SGHTA and CDR2 FQGNSA. V was trimmed by 5 bases and J by 6 bases, leaving 15 bases between them. The CDR3 sequence is 14 residues long. The chain's CDR3 is CASSTGGPADTQYF. CDR3 bases: TGTGCCAGCAGCACTGGAGGCCCCGCGGATACGCAGTATTTT.

The J gene is TRBJ1-4, the V gene TRBV7-2, with 7 bases aligning to TRBD1. Per germline, CDR1 SGHTA and CDR2 FQGNSA. V trimming: 0 bases; J trimming: 8 bases; junction bases outside the gene matches: 6. This CDR3 has 15 amino acids. CDR3 sequence (DNA): TGTGCCAGCAGCTTAGCGGGTAGGGGGCGGGAAAAACTGTTTTTT. As protein: CASSLAGRGREKLFF.

This clonotype was seen many times. The chain joins TRBV20-1 to TRBJ1-2; D remains ambiguous. The CDR3 contains 11 residues. In germline, CDR1 is DFQATT, CDR2 SNEGSKA (reference sequence). Trimming took off 4 bases at V and 7 bases at J, with 10 bases between the two ends. The CDR3 region is CSAIVGIGYTF. In nucleotides, the CDR3 is TGCAGTGCTATCGTGGGAATTGGCTACACCTTC.

Only one count was recorded for this clonotype. A clone one base away is much larger, so this may be a read error. V is TRBV5-4 and J is TRBJ2-5; TRBD2 aligns across 8 bases. This CDR3 is built from 14 residues. CDR1 SGHNT and CDR2 YYREEE come from the germline V gene (reference sequence). CDR3 region: CASSLGLERETRYF. As DNA, the CDR3 is TGTGCCAGCAGCTTGGGACTCGAGCGGGAGACCCGGTACTTC.

This clonotype came up many times. The chain recombines TRBV6-2 or TRBV6-3 with TRBJ2-5; 9 bases are shared with TRBD2. V shed 5 bases and J 14 bases; nucleotides not matched to a gene: 15. This CDR3 region has 14 residues. From germline, CDR1 is MNHEY and CDR2 SVGEGT. The chain's CDR3 is CASSPPTSGIRVYF. CDR3 sequence (DNA): TGTGCCAGCAGTCCGCCGACTAGCGGAATAAGGGTATACTTC.

The chain links TRBV2 to TRBJ2-1; 11 bases fit TRBD2. CDR3 length equals 17 residues. Germline trimming cut 7 bases from V and 8 bases from J; bases unmatched to any gene: 16. Germline V gene data show CDR1 as SNHLY and CDR2 as FYNNEI. CDR3: CASTTGTSGDSEDEQFF. CDR3 in DNA: TGTGCCAGCACCACGGGGACTAGCGGTGACTCCGAGGATGAGCAGTTCTTC.

This clonotype was seen more than once but under ten times. The V call is TRBV2, the J call TRBJ2-3; D gene uncertain. This CDR3 is built from 15 residues. The V end was cut by 6 bases, the J end by 2 bases, with 15 bases between. Looked up from germline, CDR1 is SNHLY and CDR2 is FYNNEI. DNA for the CDR3: TGTGCCAGCAGCAAAAGGAGCCTACACACAGATACGCAGTATTTT. Its translation is CASSKRSLHTDTQYF. The full variable domain, in which reference TRBV2 and TRBJ2-3 provide the parts outside the CDR3, is EPEVTQTPSHQVTQMGQEVILRCVPISNHLYFYWYRQILGQKVEFLVSFYNNEISEKSEIFDDQFSVERPDGSNFTLKIRSTKLEDSAMYFCASSKRSLHTDTQYFGPGTRLTVL.

The J gene is TRBJ2-3, the V gene TRBV12-3 or TRBV12-4; D may be TRBD1 (6 bases). The CDR3 extends over 13 amino acids. Trimming removed 5 bases at V and 7 bases at J, with 13 bases between. The CDR3 loop reads CASSVDRSNTQYF. CDR3 bases: TGTGCCAGCAGTGTCGACAGGTCGAATACGCAGTATTTT.

Comments on this clonotype: At one end the junction does not follow the germline gene, possibly because of a read error. The chain links TRBV6-1 to TRBJ1-5, with 8 bases identical to TRBD1. Germline V lookup: CDR1 MNHNS, CDR2 SASEGT. The CDR3 sequence is 12 residues long. The CDR3 DNA reads as TGTGCCAGCAGTGAAGCGCGGACAGGGCCTCTATTT. Protein sequence: CASSEARTGPLF.

The chain links TRBV6-2 or TRBV6-3 to TRBJ2-5; D call uncertain. There are 10 residues in the CDR3. Germline V gene sequence: CDR1 MNHEY, CDR2 SVGEGT. V was shortened by 7 bases and J by 3 bases, with 3 bases between the two germline ends. This CDR3 reads CASNKETQYF. The CDR3 nucleotides are TGTGCCAGCAATAAAGAGACCCAGTACTTC.

This clonotype has at least ten counts. The chain links TRBV7-2 to TRBJ1-5; D is perhaps TRBD1 (6 bases). The length of the CDR3 is 15 residues. Germline CDR1 is SGHTA and CDR2 is FQGNSA. Trimming left V 1 base short and J 0 bases short, with 7 bases between. For the CDR3, the DNA is TGTGCCAGCAGCTTAGGACAGGATAGCAATCAGCCCCAGCATTTT. As protein: CASSLGQDSNQPQHF. Full variable domain (rest looked up from reference TRBV7-2 and TRBJ1-5): GAGVSQSPSNKVTEKGKDVELRCDPISGHTALYWYRQSLGQGLEFLIYFQGNSAPDKSGLPSDRFSAERTGGSVSTLTIQRTQQEDSAVYLCASSLGQDSNQPQHFGDGTRLSIL.

This clonotype was observed many times. The V call is TRBV11-2, the J call TRBJ2-3, with D maybe TRBD1 (5 bases). CDR1 SGHAT and CDR2 FQNNGV come from the germline V gene. With 2 bases removed from V and 2 bases from J, the gap between germline ends came to 8 bases. This CDR3 region has 14 residues. CDR3 region: CASSLRGSTDTQYF. The CDR3 coding sequence is TGTGCCAGCAGCTTAAGGGGCTCCACAGATACGCAGTATTTT.

This clonotype occurred many times. The genes are TRBV7-3 and TRBJ2-3; D remains ambiguous. The CDR3 spans 13 residues. Germline V gene sequence: CDR1 SGHTA, CDR2 FQGTGA. V was shortened by 4 bases and J by 7 bases, with 12 bases between the two germline ends. CDR3: CASSSQLDHTQYF. CDR3 nucleotide sequence: TGTGCCAGCAGCTCCCAACTGGACCATACGCAGTATTTT. Full variable domain (remainder filled in from reference TRBV7-3 and TRBJ2-3): GAGVSQTPSNKVTEKGKYVELRCDPISGHTALYWYRQSLGQGPEFLIYFQGTGAADDSGLPNDRFFAVRPEGSVSTLKIQRTERGDSAVYLCASSSQLDHTQYFGPGTRLTVL.

This clonotype was seen only a few times. This sequence joins TRBV28 and TRBJ2-7; TRBD2 might be the D (6 bases). The CDR3 consists of 13 residues. V was trimmed by 3 bases and J by 4 bases, leaving 10 bases between them. The germline V gene encodes CDR1 MDHEN and CDR2 SYDVKM. The CDR3 region has the DNA TGTGCCAGCAGTTTTCGAGGGACTTACGAGCAGTACTTC. Amino acid sequence: CASSFRGTYEQYF. The full variable domain, rest sourced from reference TRBV28 and TRBJ2-7, is DVKVTQSSRYLVKRTGEKVFLECVQDMDHENMFWYRQDPGLGLRLIYFSYDVKMKEKGDIPEGYSVSREKKERFSLILESASTNQTSMYLCASSFRGTYEQYFGPGTRLTVT.

This clonotype was counted many times. J is TRBJ1-5 and V is TRBV12-3 or TRBV12-4; 10 nucleotides line up with TRBD1. The V segment lost 6 bases and the J segment 2 bases; nucleotides outside the gene matches: 1. The CDR3 consists of 14 residues. The CDR3 DNA is TGTGCCAGCAGCGGGACAGGGGGCAATCAGCCCCAGCATTTT. Translation gives CASSGTGGNQPQHF.

This clonotype came up a few times. This rearrangement joins TRBV7-9 to TRBJ2-7; D is uncertain. V dropped 0 bases and J dropped 8 bases, with 17 bases sitting between them. This CDR3 region has 15 residues. CDR1 is SEHNR, CDR2 FQNEAQ, per germline (reference sequence). The CDR3 DNA is TGTGCCAGCAGCTTAGCGGGCGGTTCGAATATGAAGCAGTACTTC. As protein: CASSLAGGSNMKQYF.

This clonotype came up a few times. The chain is built from TRBV11-3 and TRBJ2-4, with D possibly being TRBD2 (5 bases). The CDR3 length is 15 residues. V lost 5 bases and J 5 bases, leaving 16 bases between the germline ends. Germline V CDR1 and CDR2: SGHNT, YENEEA. This CDR3 is CASSPPREPQNIQYF. The CDR3 DNA sequence: TGTGCCAGCAGCCCCCCGAGGGAGCCCCAAAACATTCAGTACTTC.

This clonotype was counted between two and nine times. The chain carries TRBV6-6 and TRBJ2-2; TRBD2 matches 13 bases. Germline V gene data show CDR1 as MNHNY and CDR2 as SVGAGI (reference sequence). Losses at the gene ends were 6 bases for V and 8 bases for J; bases not matched to a gene: 9. The CDR3 is 16 residues long. The CDR3: CASRTTSGRAVGELFF. The DNA for the CDR3 is TGTGCCAGCAGGACCACTAGCGGGAGGGCGGTAGGGGAGCTGTTTTTT.

This clonotype was seen a few times. V gene TRBV27 combines with J gene TRBJ2-1, with 7 bases aligning to TRBD2. V dropped 2 bases and J dropped 1; count of bases not matched to a gene: 8. Looked up from germline, CDR1 is MNHEY and CDR2 is SMNVEV (reference sequence). The CDR3 runs 17 residues. CDR3 DNA sequence: TGTGCCAGCAGTTTAAAGCCCGGGACTACTTCCTACAATGAGCAGTTCTTC. It yields the protein CASSLKPGTTSYNEQFF.

Remarks on this clonotype: The junction does not match germline at one end; this may be a read error. The V call is TRBV6-6, the J call TRBJ2-3, with TRBD2 as a possible D gene (5 bases). The CDR3 runs 17 residues. Per the germline V gene, CDR1 is MNHNY and CDR2 is SVGAGI (reference sequence). The CDR3 reads CASSPPGRRSSTDSQYF. The CDR3, as DNA: TGTGCCAGCAGTCCCCCTGGACGGCGGTCTAGCACAGATTCGCAGTATTTT.

The V gene is TRBV29-1, the J gene TRBJ2-1, with D maybe TRBD2 (6 bases). V lost 5 bases and J lost 6, with 17 bases in between. The CDR3 contains 14 residues. CDR1 and CDR2 from the germline V gene are SQVTM and ANQGSEA. CDR3 coding DNA: TGCAGCGTTCTGGCCTACGGAGGGGCCAATGAGCAGTTCTTC. Amino acid sequence: CSVLAYGGANEQFF.

This clonotype was counted only a few times. The gene calls are TRBV14 and TRBJ2-1; TRBD2 matches at 8 bases. Germline-derived CDR1 and CDR2 are SGHDN and FVKESK. Unmatched junction bases numbered 11, after V lost 5 bases and J lost 8 bases. This CDR3 spans 15 amino acids. CDR3 loop: CASSSPAGRAHEQFF. In DNA, the CDR3 is TGTGCCAGCAGCTCGCCAGCCGGGAGGGCCCATGAGCAGTTCTTC.

This rearrangement joins TRBV7-2 to TRBJ1-5; D is perhaps TRBD1 (6 bases). V was trimmed by 5 bases and J by 7 bases, leaving 18 bases between them. The CDR3 extends over 15 amino acids. Per the germline V gene, CDR1 is SGHTA and CDR2 is FQGNSA. The CDR3 DNA reads as TGTGCCAGCAGCCCAAAACAGGGAACGGGCCAGCCCCAGCATTTT. It specifies CASSPKQGTGQPQHF. Filled out from reference TRBV7-2 and TRBJ1-5, the complete variable domain reads GAGVSQSPSNKVTEKGKDVELRCDPISGHTALYWYRQSLGQGLEFLIYFQGNSAPDKSGLPSDRFSAERTGGSVSTLTIQRTQQEDSAVYLCASSPKQGTGQPQHFGDGTRLSIL.

This clonotype was seen repeatedly, ten times or more. In DNA, the CDR3 is TGTGCCAGCAGTCCCCACAGGGGGCTGAACACCGGGGAGCTGTTTTTT. Translation: CASSPHRGLNTGELFF. The J gene is TRBJ2-2, the V gene TRBV6-2 or TRBV6-3; 9 bases fit TRBD1. Germline V gene sequence: CDR1 MNHEY, CDR2 SVGEGT. Trimming at V came to 5 bases and at J to 1 base, leaving 5 bases not matched to a gene. The CDR3 loop spans 16 amino acids.

The chain links TRBV12-3 or TRBV12-4 to TRBJ1-5; no clear D gene. This CDR3 is built from 13 residues. Trimming left V 6 bases short and J 4 bases short, with 10 bases between. The CDR3 sequence is CASRAGWNQPQHF. For the CDR3, the DNA is TGTGCCAGCAGGGCAGGTTGGAATCAGCCCCAGCATTTT.

This clonotype was observed a handful of times. The chain has TRBV5-1 and TRBJ2-2, with a tentative D call TRBD2 (5 bases). Trimming took off 4 bases at V and 0 bases at J, with 10 bases between the two ends. The CDR3 has 15 residues. Looked up from germline, CDR1 is SGHRS and CDR2 is YFSETQ. The CDR3 nucleotides are TGCGCCAGCAGCCGGACTGTCGCGAACACCGGGGAGCTGTTTTTT. Its translation: CASSRTVANTGELFF.

The gene calls are TRBV3-1 and TRBJ2-1; TRBD2 aligns across 9 bases. CDR1 LGHDT and CDR2 YNNKEL come from the germline V gene (reference sequence). The CDR3 loop spans 16 amino acids. The V and J ends lost 1 base and 7 bases, in that order; junction bases with no gene match: 8. The CDR3 DNA is TGTGCCAGCAGCCAAGTGACGCGGGAGGGCCGGAATGAGCAGTTCTTC. This translates into CASSQVTREGRNEQFF.

The chain joins TRBV7-2 to TRBJ2-1; either TRBD1 or TRBD2 may fit D (5 bases each). In germline, CDR1 is SGHTA, CDR2 FQGNSA. With 5 bases removed from V and 0 bases from J, the gap between germline ends came to 11 bases. This CDR3 is 15 amino acids long. This chain's CDR3 is CASSPRGRSYNEQFF. The CDR3 coding sequence is TGTGCCAGCAGCCCCCGGGGCCGCTCCTACAATGAGCAGTTCTTC.

This clonotype has at least ten counts. The chain combines TRBV11-3 with TRBJ1-6; no firm D call. From germline, CDR1 is SGHNT and CDR2 YENEEA. CDR3 length: 14 amino acids. Trimming removed 4 bases at V and 4 bases at J, with 8 bases between. The CDR3 coding sequence is TGTGCCAGCAGCTCATCCCTGTATAATTCACCCCTCCACTTT. Amino acids: CASSSSLYNSPLHF.

The chain combines TRBV20-1 with TRBJ2-5; D is perhaps TRBD2 (6 bases). The CDR3 runs 17 residues. Germline assignment: CDR1 DFQATT and CDR2 SNEGSKA (reference sequence). The V end lost 3 bases, the J end lost 3 bases, and 23 bases lay between the germline ends. CDR3 sequence reads: CSASLPLPGGVEETQYF. The CDR3 nucleotides are TGCAGTGCTAGTTTACCCCTCCCGGGCGGGGTTGAAGAGACCCAGTACTTC.

There are many counts of this clonotype. The V gene is TRBV6-5, the J gene TRBJ2-5; D perhaps matches TRBD2 (6 bases). V was clipped by 6 bases and J by 5 bases, with 13 bases between them. Germline-derived CDR1 and CDR2 are MNHEY and SVGAGI. CDR3 length: 13 amino acids. The CDR3 DNA reads as TGTGCCAGCAGGGGGACGGCGGGGGAGACCCAGTACTTC. Translating it yields CASRGTAGETQYF.

This clonotype was observed many times. The chain couples TRBV19 to TRBJ2-6; D remains ambiguous. CDR1 is LNHDA, CDR2 SQIVND, per germline (reference sequence). V was clipped by 6 bases and J by 2 bases, with 5 bases between them. The CDR3 totals 13 residues. Here the CDR3 reads CASSTTGANVLTF. The DNA of the CDR3 is TGTGCCAGTAGCACGACTGGGGCCAACGTCCTGACTTTC.